Below are 21 T cell receptor beta chains sequenced from a single sample in a study of graft-versus-host responses after intestinal transplantation. TCRdb keeps only in-frame clones here, not all; method: immunoSEQ multiplex PCR. The table includes 40,000 or so clones, more than 80% detected once. Here the sequenced sample was PBMCs, taken 734 days after intestinal transplantation. The receptor set was obtained from a human patient who received an intestinal transplant, so some T cells may come from the graft donor.

This chain links TRBV6-1 with TRBJ2-7, with D unclear. The CDR3 contains 15 residues. Between the trimmed V and J ends, which lost 7 bases and 4 bases, there was a span of 20 bases. Germline CDR1 MNHNS, CDR2 SASEGT. The CDR3 spells CASTLGLGSIYEQYF. Written as DNA, the CDR3 is TGTGCCAGCACCTTAGGCCTAGGAAGTATATACGAGCAGTACTTC.

This chain uses TRBV11-2 with TRBJ2-6; D may match TRBD1 or TRBD2 (6 bases each). The CDR3 is made up of 16 amino acids. Germline CDR1 reads SGHAT; CDR2 reads FQNNGV. The ends were cut back, 10 bases at V and 9 bases at J, with 25 bases in the middle. The CDR3 nucleotides are TGTGCCACCGTCGGGGGCGTAGCGGTACGTGGCAACGTCCTGACTTTC. Translated, it gives CATVGGVAVRGNVLTF.

This clone was seen a handful of times. V is TRBV10-3 and J is TRBJ1-1; TRBD1 matches at 7 bases. Germline trimming cut 5 bases from V and 1 base from J; bases unmatched to any gene: 1. CDR3 length equals 13 residues. The germline V gene encodes CDR1 ENHRY and CDR2 SYGVKD. This CDR3 reads CAISRQGNTEAFF. Written as DNA, the CDR3 is TGTGCCATCAGTCGACAGGGGAACACTGAAGCTTTCTTT.

The genes are TRBV11-3 and TRBJ2-3, with D unclear. CDR3 length: 13 residues. V was pared by 1 base and J by 9 bases, with 11 bases between. CDR1 SGHNT and CDR2 YENEEA come from the germline V gene. The CDR3 region has the DNA TGTGCCAGCAGCTTAGGCTCGAGGAGAACGCAGTATTTT. Its translation: CASSLGSRRTQYF.

The V and J genes are TRBV6-1 and TRBJ2-7, with TRBD1 matching over 7 bases. The CDR3 is 14 amino acids. V trimming: 7 bases; J trimming: 1 base; junction bases outside the gene matches: 7. CDR1 and CDR2 (germline): MNHNS, SASEGT. CDR3 sequence (DNA): TGTGCCAGCAAAGATGGGACAGCTTCCTACGAGCAGTACTTC. It codes for CASKDGTASYEQYF.

Concerning this clone itself: The junction and the germline gene differ at one end; a read error may be behind it. The J gene is TRBJ1-3, the V gene TRBV5-3, with D possibly matching TRBD1 (6 bases). TRBV5-3 is noted as an ORF with a role that remains uncertain. The CDR3 length is 14 residues. This CDR3 is CASSLQGRRDTIYF. The CDR3 DNA reads as TGTGCCAGCAGCTTACAGGGAAGGAGAGACACCATATATTTT.

The chain joins TRBV4-1 to TRBJ1-6; 10 bases are a match to TRBD1. This CDR3 comprises 16 residues. CDR1 and CDR2 from the germline V gene are MGHRA and YSYEKL. J lost 7 bases, V lost 3 bases, and 6 bases had no gene match. The CDR3 loop is CASSQAGTGDNSPLHF. CDR3 sequence (DNA): TGCGCCAGCAGCCAGGCCGGGACAGGGGACAATTCACCCCTCCACTTT.

The gene calls are TRBV2 and TRBJ1-2; 7 nucleotides agree with TRBD1. The CDR3 totals 19 residues. From germline, CDR1 is SNHLY and CDR2 FYNNEI. The V and J ends lost 6 bases and 0 bases, in that order; junction bases with no gene match: 19. CDR3 in amino acids: CASSHRRGRGQETNYGYTF. The CDR3 coding sequence is TGTGCCAGCAGCCACCGGCGCGGGCGAGGACAGGAGACTAACTATGGCTACACCTTC.

The chain recombines TRBV6-1 with TRBJ1-4, with 7 bases aligning to TRBD1. V lost 5 bases and J lost 8; bases outside the gene matches: 11. Germline CDR1 reads MNHNS; CDR2 reads SASEGT. There are 15 residues in the CDR3. The CDR3 nucleotides read TGTGCCAGCAGTTTCGATCAGGGGGTTAGGGAAAAACTGTTTTTT. This translates into CASSFDQGVREKLFF.

Notes on this clone: Other DNA sequences from this sample encode an identical CDR3 as well. The V call is TRBV5-6, the J call TRBJ2-5; a weak D match, TRBD1 (5 bases). The CDR3 extends over 12 amino acids. Germline CDR1 is SGHDT and CDR2 is YYEEEE. Trimming shortened V by 4 bases and J by 5 bases, and 9 bases separated the two germline ends. Written as DNA, the CDR3 is TGTGCCAGCAGCCTGGCAGGGGAGACCCAGTACTTC. It translates to CASSLAGETQYF.

The chain uses TRBV14 and TRBJ1-2; D is uncertain. Per germline, CDR1 SGHDN and CDR2 FVKESK. The length of the CDR3 is 13 residues. The ends were cut back, 1 base at V and 6 bases at J, with 9 bases in the middle. The CDR3 nucleotides read TGTGCCAGCAGCCAAGTGGGCCTCGATGGCTACACCTTC. This codes for CASSQVGLDGYTF.

The chain joins TRBV9 to TRBJ2-3; D unresolved. Germline assignment: CDR1 SGDLS and CDR2 YYNGEE. The CDR3 totals 15 residues. Trimming cost V 0 bases and J 2 bases, with 10 bases left between them. The CDR3 region is CASSVEGFNTDTQYF. DNA of the CDR3: TGTGCCAGCAGCGTAGAAGGGTTTAACACAGATACGCAGTATTTT.

V usage is TRBV6-5 and J usage is TRBJ1-1; D not resolved. Trimming took off 7 bases at V and 7 bases at J, with 13 bases between the two ends. CDR1 and CDR2 (germline): MNHEY, SVGAGI. This CDR3 contains 12 residues. Here the CDR3 reads CASTTGRGEAFF. The CDR3 DNA is TGTGCCAGCACCACTGGCCGGGGTGAAGCTTTCTTT.

The V and J genes are TRBV29-1 and TRBJ1-2, with TRBD1 matching over 7 bases. From germline, CDR1 is SQVTM and CDR2 ANQGSEA. Losses at the gene ends were 6 bases for V and 8 bases for J; bases not matched to a gene: 9. This CDR3 region has 12 residues. CDR3 sequence reads: CSVAGGGLGYTF. Written as DNA, the CDR3 is TGCAGCGTCGCAGGGGGAGGGCTAGGCTACACCTTC.

Here the CDR3 DNA reads TGTGCCAGCAGCAGGGGCATTGGGCAGTTCTTC. It specifies CASSRGIGQFF. V is TRBV6-5 and J is TRBJ2-1; possible D gene TRBD1, 6 bases. CDR1 and CDR2 (germline): MNHEY, SVGAGI. This CDR3 contains 11 residues. The V end lost 6 bases, the J end lost 12 bases, and 12 bases lay between the germline ends.

The genes are TRBV28 and TRBJ2-3, with 11 nucleotides matching TRBD2. V lost 6 bases to trimming and J lost 2 bases; unmatched junction nucleotides: 4. CDR1 is MDHEN and CDR2 is SYDVKM in the germline V gene. The CDR3 totals 15 residues. CDR3 amino acids: CASSLGLADTDTQYF. As DNA, the CDR3 is TGTGCCAGCAGCCTGGGACTAGCGGACACAGATACGCAGTATTTT.

This clone is a singleton in its sample. The V gene is TRBV7-9, the J gene TRBJ2-1; TRBD1 is a possible D gene (5 bases). The CDR3 runs 14 residues. Germline V gene data show CDR1 as SEHNR and CDR2 as FQNEAQ (reference sequence). V was clipped by 1 base and J by 8 bases, with 12 bases between them. CDR3 region: CASSLGQGRHEQFF. In nucleotides, the CDR3 is TGTGCCAGCAGCTTAGGTCAGGGTAGGCATGAGCAGTTCTTC.

The J gene is TRBJ1-1, the V gene TRBV18; unclear D gene. The CDR3 is made up of 17 amino acids. V shed 3 bases and J shed 0 bases, with 17 bases lying between them. Germline V gene lookup returns CDR1 KGHSH and CDR2 LQKENI. This chain's CDR3 is CASSPTSSASLNTEAFF. DNA of the CDR3: TGTGCCAGCTCACCGACGAGTTCGGCCAGCCTGAACACTGAAGCTTTCTTT.

This clone was detected only once. This chain joins TRBV19 and TRBJ2-1; D is perhaps TRBD1 (5 bases). Germline CDR1 and CDR2: LNHDA and SQIVND (reference sequence). Deletions cut 6 bases from V and 4 bases from J, with 13 bases between. The CDR3 contains 14 residues. The CDR3 nucleotides read TGTGCCAGTAGCCCCAGGGCTACATACAATGAGCAGTTCTTC. This sequence encodes CASSPRATYNEQFF.

V is TRBV6-6 and J is TRBJ1-1; maybe TRBD1 (5 bases). CDR1 MNHNY and CDR2 SVGAGI come from the germline V gene (reference sequence). Trimming removed 0 bases from V and 3 bases from J, with 14 bases in between. This CDR3 spans 16 amino acids. DNA for the CDR3: TGTGCCAGCAGTTACTCGATCGGCGGAGGGGACACTGAAGCTTTCTTT. Translated: CASSYSIGGGDTEAFF.

The rearrangement links TRBV30 to TRBJ1-2; perhaps TRBD1 as D (5 bases). CDR3 length: 15 residues. The V gene lost 0 bases and the J gene lost 6 bases, with 17 bases spanning the gap. Germline CDR1 is GTSNPN and CDR2 is SVGIG (reference sequence). In nucleotides, the CDR3 is TGTGCCTGGAGTGTAATCCGGGGGACCTTAAATGGCTACACCTTC. It encodes CAWSVIRGTLNGYTF.